A selection of T cell receptor beta chains follows, all from one sample in a study of graft-versus-host responses after intestinal transplantation. Here immunoSEQ multiplex PCR was the method, and the copy in TCRdb shows in-frame clones only, minus some. Here the sample spans fewer than 15,000 clones, 65% to 70% being singletons. The sequencing here drew on ileum tissue, taken just under 700 days after intestinal transplantation. The receptors derive from a human patient who received an intestinal transplant, so some T cells may come from the graft donor. Each CDR3 is given with its conserved first and last residue. A D gene is named only where the DNA matches it firmly. A row's size may be missing; if present it is once, few, many or a size class.

v_gene: TRBV6-5; d_gene: TRBD1; j_gene: TRBJ1-2; abundance: NA; CDR3aa: CASSRARGAYGYTF; CDR3nt: TGTGCCAGCAGTAGGGCCAGGGGGGCCTATGGCTACACCTTC
v_gene: TRBV2; d_gene: NA; j_gene: TRBJ1-2; abundance: NA; CDR3aa: CASSGGRGTNYGYTF; CDR3nt: TGTGCCAGCAGCGGTGGGAGAGGCACTAACTATGGCTACACCTTC
v_gene: TRBV6-1; d_gene: NA; j_gene: TRBJ2-3; abundance: NA; CDR3aa: CASSALGGGTDTQYF; CDR3nt: TGTGCCAGCAGTGCCCTAGGCGGGGGCACAGATACGCAGTATTTT
v_gene: TRBV11-2; d_gene: TRBD1; j_gene: TRBJ2-7; abundance: NA; CDR3aa: CASSILTGETYEQYF; CDR3nt: TGTGCCAGCAGCATCTTAACAGGGGAGACCTACGAGCAGTACTTC
v_gene: TRBV12-5; d_gene: NA; j_gene: TRBJ2-5; abundance: NA; CDR3aa: CASGLLEAETQYF; CDR3nt: TGTGCTAGTGGACTGCTCGAGGCGGAGACCCAGTACTTC
v_gene: TRBV28; d_gene: TRBD1; j_gene: TRBJ2-7; abundance: NA; CDR3aa: CASSRGDRDPYEQYF; CDR3nt: TGTGCCAGCAGTAGGGGGGACAGGGATCCCTACGAGCAGTACTTC
v_gene: TRBV5-6; d_gene: NA; j_gene: TRBJ1-1; abundance: NA; CDR3aa: CASSFASGASEAFF; CDR3nt: TGTGCCAGCAGCTTCGCGAGCGGGGCCTCCGAAGCTTTCTTT
v_gene: TRBV29-1; d_gene: TRBD2; j_gene: TRBJ2-1; abundance: NA; CDR3aa: CSVVIAGGNHEQFF; CDR3nt: TGCAGCGTTGTAATAGCGGGGGGCAACCATGAGCAGTTCTTC
v_gene: TRBV6-5; d_gene: NA; j_gene: TRBJ2-7; abundance: NA; CDR3aa: CASSRGANSYEQYF; CDR3nt: TGTGCCAGCAGTCGCGGGGCCAACTCCTACGAGCAGTACTTC
v_gene: TRBV9; d_gene: TRBD1; j_gene: TRBJ2-5; abundance: once; CDR3aa: CASSPPDRGQGNFETQYF; CDR3nt: TGTGCCAGCAGCCCACCTGATAGGGGACAGGGGAATTTTGAGACCCAGTACTTC
v_gene: TRBV6-4; d_gene: TRBD2; j_gene: TRBJ2-3; abundance: few; CDR3aa: CASSVSGGSTDTQYF; CDR3nt: TGTGCCAGCAGTGTGAGCGGGGGAAGCACAGATACGCAGTATTTT
v_gene: TRBV29-1; d_gene: NA; j_gene: TRBJ1-1; abundance: NA; CDR3aa: CSERPGEAAEAFF; CDR3nt: TGCAGCGAACGTCCTGGTGAAGCCGCTGAAGCTTTCTTT
v_gene: TRBV6-1; d_gene: TRBD1; j_gene: TRBJ1-2; abundance: NA; CDR3aa: CASRDRSYGYTF; CDR3nt: TGTGCCAGCAGGGACAGGAGCTATGGCTACACCTTC
v_gene: TRBV27; d_gene: TRBD2; j_gene: TRBJ2-1; abundance: NA; CDR3aa: CASSFRWASGGPSFF; CDR3nt: TGTGCCAGCAGTTTTAGATGGGCTAGCGGGGGCCCATCGTTCTTC
v_gene: TRBV27; d_gene: NA; j_gene: TRBJ1-2; abundance: few; CDR3aa: CASSSGHNTEHGYTF; CDR3nt: TGTGCCAGCAGTTCCGGACACAACACTGAACATGGCTACACCTTC
v_gene: TRBV19; d_gene: NA; j_gene: TRBJ1-5; abundance: few; CDR3aa: CASSISGNQPQHF; CDR3nt: TGTGCCAGTAGTATATCCGGCAATCAGCCCCAGCATTTT
v_gene: TRBV7-8; d_gene: TRBD1; j_gene: TRBJ1-1; abundance: NA; CDR3aa: CASSLRDRANTEAFF; CDR3nt: TGTGCCAGCAGCTTACGAGACAGGGCGAACACTGAAGCTTTCTTT
v_gene: TRBV5-1; d_gene: NA; j_gene: TRBJ2-4; abundance: NA; CDR3aa: CASSLDGRENIQYF; CDR3nt: TGCGCCAGCAGCTTGGATGGCAGGGAAAACATTCAGTACTTC
v_gene: TRBV23-1; d_gene: TRBD2; j_gene: TRBJ2-5; abundance: NA; CDR3aa: CASKSGGEETQYF; CDR3nt: TGCGCCAGCAAAAGCGGGGGCGAGGAGACCCAGTACTTC
v_gene: TRBV4-3; d_gene: TRBD1; j_gene: TRBJ2-2; abundance: NA; CDR3aa: CASSQDILTGTANTGELFF; CDR3nt: TGCGCCAGCAGCCAAGATATTCTTACCGGGACAGCGAACACCGGGGAGCTGTTTTTT
v_gene: TRBV19; d_gene: NA; j_gene: TRBJ2-5; abundance: NA; CDR3aa: CASSIDGVTQETQYF; CDR3nt: TGTGCCAGTAGTATAGACGGGGTGACCCAAGAGACCCAGTACTTC
v_gene: TRBV12-2; d_gene: NA; j_gene: TRBJ1-2; abundance: NA; CDR3aa: CASRLGQGRYGYTF; CDR3nt: TGTGCAAGTCGCCTCGGACAGGGGCGCTATGGCTACACCTTC
v_gene: TRBV28; d_gene: NA; j_gene: TRBJ2-7; abundance: few; CDR3aa: CASTPSPFGGEQYF; CDR3nt: TGTGCCAGCACCCCTTCCCCTTTTGGGGGCGAGCAGTACTTC
v_gene: TRBV4-1; d_gene: TRBD2; j_gene: TRBJ2-5; abundance: NA; CDR3aa: CASSKAWERGPGETQYF; CDR3nt: TGCGCCAGCAGCAAGGCGTGGGAGCGGGGGCCAGGGGAGACCCAGTACTTC
v_gene: TRBV6-4; d_gene: NA; j_gene: TRBJ2-1; abundance: NA; CDR3aa: CASSDRDNNEQFF; CDR3nt: TGTGCCAGCAGTGACCGGGACAACAATGAGCAGTTCTTC
v_gene: TRBV5-1; d_gene: NA; j_gene: TRBJ2-7; abundance: medium-sized; CDR3aa: CASSLAAGGYEQYF; CDR3nt: TGCGCCAGCAGCTTGGCAGCAGGTGGCTACGAGCAGTACTTC
v_gene: TRBV10-2; d_gene: TRBD1; j_gene: TRBJ2-2; abundance: NA; CDR3aa: CASSEDRGPNTGELFF; CDR3nt: TGCGCCAGCAGTGAGGACAGGGGGCCGAACACCGGGGAGCTGTTTTTT
v_gene: TRBV7-9; d_gene: TRBD1; j_gene: TRBJ1-5; abundance: medium-sized; CDR3aa: CASSRDRGQPQHF; CDR3nt: TGTGCCAGCAGCCGGGACAGGGGTCAGCCCCAGCATTTT
v_gene: TRBV6-5; d_gene: NA; j_gene: TRBJ2-7; abundance: few; CDR3aa: CASSYSLSYEQYF; CDR3nt: TGTGCCAGCAGTTACTCACTGTCCTACGAGCAGTACTTC
v_gene: TRBV9; d_gene: TRBD1; j_gene: TRBJ2-7; abundance: NA; CDR3aa: CASSLGQGSYEQYF; CDR3nt: TGTGCCAGCAGCCTAGGACAGGGTTCCTACGAGCAGTACTTC
v_gene: TRBV15; d_gene: NA; j_gene: TRBJ1-2; abundance: NA; CDR3aa: CATSRDAGYSGYTF; CDR3nt: TGTGCCACCAGCAGAGACGCCGGTTACAGTGGCTACACCTTC
v_gene: TRBV27; d_gene: NA; j_gene: TRBJ2-5; abundance: NA; CDR3aa: CASSLYPGSETQYF; CDR3nt: TGTGCCAGCAGTTTATATCCGGGGTCGGAGACCCAGTACTTC
v_gene: TRBV12-1; d_gene: NA; j_gene: TRBJ2-7; abundance: medium-sized; CDR3aa: CASSFVYEQYF; CDR3nt: TGTGCCAGCAGCTTTGTATACGAGCAGTACTTC
v_gene: TRBV4-3; d_gene: TRBD1; j_gene: TRBJ2-7; abundance: NA; CDR3aa: CASSQGTGLPYEQYF; CDR3nt: TGCGCCAGCAGCCAAGGGACAGGTCTTCCCTACGAGCAGTACTTC
v_gene: TRBV5-1; d_gene: TRBD1; j_gene: TRBJ2-7; abundance: NA; CDR3aa: CASSWDSSYEQYF; CDR3nt: TGCGCCAGCAGCTGGGACAGTTCCTACGAGCAGTACTTC
v_gene: TRBV6-1; d_gene: TRBD1; j_gene: TRBJ2-6; abundance: NA; CDR3aa: CASSVTGGSGANVLTF; CDR3nt: TGTGCCAGCAGTGTCACAGGGGGCTCTGGGGCCAACGTCCTGACTTTC
v_gene: TRBV29-1; d_gene: NA; j_gene: TRBJ1-4; abundance: NA; CDR3aa: CSVVDLQGRKLFF; CDR3nt: TGCAGCGTTGTCGACTTACAGGGAAGAAAACTGTTTTTT
v_gene: TRBV5-6; d_gene: NA; j_gene: TRBJ1-1; abundance: few; CDR3aa: CASSWTGGSWNTEAFF; CDR3nt: TGTGCCAGCAGCTGGACGGGGGGCAGTTGGAACACTGAAGCTTTCTTT
v_gene: TRBV6-5; d_gene: NA; j_gene: TRBJ2-7; abundance: once; CDR3aa: CASSYGAGPSEQYF; CDR3nt: TGTGCCAGCAGTTACGGGGCAGGGCCAAGCGAGCAGTACTTC
v_gene: TRBV19; d_gene: NA; j_gene: TRBJ1-2; abundance: NA; CDR3aa: CASTGGGDSFYGYTF; CDR3nt: TGTGCCAGTACTGGCGGCGGAGACAGCTTCTATGGCTACACCTTC
v_gene: TRBV27; d_gene: TRBD1; j_gene: TRBJ2-7; abundance: NA; CDR3aa: CASSDRQGPYEQYF; CDR3nt: TGTGCCAGCAGTGATCGACAGGGACCCTACGAGCAGTACTTC
v_gene: TRBV5-6; d_gene: NA; j_gene: TRBJ1-2; abundance: NA; CDR3aa: CASSLARSRGYTF; CDR3nt: TGTGCCAGCAGCTTGGCGCGGAGTCGCGGCTACACCTTC
v_gene: TRBV4-3; d_gene: NA; j_gene: TRBJ1-2; abundance: NA; CDR3aa: CASSQAQTNYGYTF; CDR3nt: TGCGCCAGCAGCCAAGCACAGACTAACTATGGCTACACCTTC
v_gene: TRBV11-3; d_gene: NA; j_gene: TRBJ2-7; abundance: NA; CDR3aa: CASSQNYEQYF; CDR3nt: TGTGCCAGCAGCCAAAACTACGAGCAGTACTTC
v_gene: TRBV7-6; d_gene: TRBD1; j_gene: TRBJ1-2; abundance: NA; CDR3aa: CASSLTGVGGYTF; CDR3nt: TGTGCCAGCAGCCTGACAGGGGTGGGTGGCTACACCTTC
v_gene: TRBV6-5; d_gene: NA; j_gene: TRBJ1-2; abundance: few; CDR3aa: CASSYSRNYGYTF; CDR3nt: TGTGCCAGCAGTTACTCCAGGAACTATGGCTACACCTTC
v_gene: TRBV15; d_gene: NA; j_gene: TRBJ1-2; abundance: NA; CDR3aa: CATSREDRSYYGYTF; CDR3nt: TGTGCCACCAGCAGAGAGGACAGATCATACTATGGCTACACCTTC
v_gene: TRBV15; d_gene: NA; j_gene: TRBJ2-2; abundance: NA; CDR3aa: CATSSGTDTGELFF; CDR3nt: TGTGCCACCAGTAGCGGGACAGACACCGGGGAGCTGTTTTTT
v_gene: TRBV7-6; d_gene: NA; j_gene: TRBJ2-5; abundance: NA; CDR3aa: CASSPTMASEEPRGWYQETQYF; CDR3nt: TGTGCCAGCAGTCCAACCATGGCTAGCGAGGAGCCCCGAGGGTGGTACCAAGAGACCCAGTACTTC
v_gene: TRBV11-2; d_gene: NA; j_gene: TRBJ2-7; abundance: NA; CDR3aa: CASSTGGVYSVYEQYF; CDR3nt: TGTGCCAGCAGCACAGGGGGGGTCTACTCGGTTTACGAGCAGTACTTC
v_gene: TRBV29-1; d_gene: TRBD1; j_gene: TRBJ1-4; abundance: NA; CDR3aa: CSVEDRDREEKLFF; CDR3nt: TGCAGCGTTGAAGATCGCGACAGGGAGGAAAAACTGTTTTTT
v_gene: TRBV5-6; d_gene: NA; j_gene: TRBJ1-5; abundance: NA; CDR3aa: CASSLAPDQPQHF; CDR3nt: TGTGCCAGCAGCTTGGCCCCAGATCAGCCCCAGCATTTT